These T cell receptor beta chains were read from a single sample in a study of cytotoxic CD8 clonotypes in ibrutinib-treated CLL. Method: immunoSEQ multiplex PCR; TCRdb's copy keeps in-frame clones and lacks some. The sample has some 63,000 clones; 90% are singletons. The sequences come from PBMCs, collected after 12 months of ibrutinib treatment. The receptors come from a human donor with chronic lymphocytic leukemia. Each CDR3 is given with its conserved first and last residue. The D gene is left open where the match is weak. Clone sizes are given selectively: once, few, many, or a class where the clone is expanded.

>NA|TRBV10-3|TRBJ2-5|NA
CATNRMSTRQETQYF
TGTGCCACCAATCGGATGTCCACTAGACAAGAGACCCAGTACTTC
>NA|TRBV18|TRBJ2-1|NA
CASSPPVDGYEQFF
TGTGCCAGCTCACCACCGGTAGACGGGTATGAGCAGTTCTTC
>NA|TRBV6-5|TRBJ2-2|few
CASIDSAGELFF
TGTGCCAGCATCGACAGTGCCGGGGAGCTGTTTTTT
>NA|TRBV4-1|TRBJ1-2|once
CASSPLEGAGRYGYTF
TGCGCCAGCAGCCCCTTAGAAGGGGCAGGACGATATGGCTACACCTTC
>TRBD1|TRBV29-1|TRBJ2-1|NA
CSVERTGAYEQFF
TGCAGCGTGGAGCGGACAGGGGCGTATGAGCAGTTCTTC
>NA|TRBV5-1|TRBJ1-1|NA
CASSPTLGGGGTEAFF
TGCGCCAGCAGCCCCACCCTGGGAGGCGGCGGCACTGAAGCTTTCTTT
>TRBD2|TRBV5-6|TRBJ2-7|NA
CASSSHLAGAYEQYF
TGTGCCAGCAGCTCACACCTAGCGGGTGCCTACGAGCAGTACTTC
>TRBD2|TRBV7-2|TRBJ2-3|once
CASSPLAGLTDTQYF
TGTGCCAGCAGCCCCTTAGCGGGGCTCACAGATACGCAGTATTTT
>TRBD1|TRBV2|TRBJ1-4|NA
CASSPDRGRTNEKLFF
TGTGCCAGCAGCCCGGACAGGGGAAGAACTAATGAAAAACTGTTTTTT
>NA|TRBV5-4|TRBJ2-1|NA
CASSWDSPEQFF
TGTGCCAGCAGCTGGGACTCTCCGGAGCAGTTCTTC
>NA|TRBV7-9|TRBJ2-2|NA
CASSSEKKPTGELFF
TGTGCCAGCAGCTCCGAAAAAAAACCAACCGGGGAGCTGTTTTTT
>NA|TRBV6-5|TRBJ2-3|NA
CASSYNLLHPSTQYF
TGTGCCAGCAGTTACAATTTACTTCATCCGAGTACGCAGTATTTT
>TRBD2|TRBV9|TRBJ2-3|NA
CASSVSGRAIDTQYF
TGTGCCAGCAGCGTGTCCGGGAGGGCAATCGATACGCAGTATTTT
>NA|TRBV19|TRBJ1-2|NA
CASRSDLYGYTF
TGTGCCAGTCGGTCCGATTTGTATGGCTACACCTTC
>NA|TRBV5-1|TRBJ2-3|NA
CASSDLGGPGTDTQYF
TGCGCCAGCAGCGACCTCGGAGGGCCAGGCACAGATACGCAGTATTTT
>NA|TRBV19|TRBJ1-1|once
CASSIDIKGRGTEAFF
TGTGCCAGTAGTATAGATATTAAGGGCAGGGGCACTGAAGCTTTCTTT
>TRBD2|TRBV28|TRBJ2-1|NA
CASSSLAGGLAEQFF
TGTGCCAGCAGTTCCCTAGCGGGAGGGCTCGCTGAGCAGTTCTTC
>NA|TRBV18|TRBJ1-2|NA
CASSGTDNRNYGYTF
TGTGCCAGCTCCGGGACGGACAATAGGAACTATGGCTACACCTTC
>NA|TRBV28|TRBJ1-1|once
CASSSGDTEAFF
TGTGCCAGCAGTTCAGGGGACACTGAAGCTTTCTTT
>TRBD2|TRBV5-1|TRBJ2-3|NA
CASSPPTSGRGDTQYF
TGCGCCAGCAGCCCGCCTACTAGCGGGAGAGGAGATACGCAGTATTTT
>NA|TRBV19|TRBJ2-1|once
CASSIHSQVDRNYNEQFF
TGTGCCAGTAGTATTCATAGTCAGGTGGACAGAAACTACAATGAGCAGTTCTTC
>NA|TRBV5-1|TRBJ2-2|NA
CASSPMEMRSGELFF
TGCGCCAGCAGTCCCATGGAGATGAGGTCCGGGGAGCTGTTTTTT